The 20 T cell receptor beta chains below all came from one sample that was sequenced in a study of human T cells and chemical hapten exposure. TCRdb called the RACE reads again in MiXCR, with one record for every CDR3 protein. The repertoire has about 190,000 distinct CDR3 sequences, roughly a quarter of them found once; the top ten carry 2% to 2.5%. As for time point: patch test 3, about 24 weeks after DPC sensitization. Treatment denoted: therapeutic diphenylcyclopropenone sensitization with weekly scalp DPC. The sequencing here drew on whole blood, taken in connection with sensitization to the hapten diphenylcyclopropenone (DPC). The receptors originated from a woman aged 40-49 years with alopecia areata. Some clones in this sample may be carry-over from other donors' samples.

This chain joins TRBV7-9 and TRBJ1-1, with D possibly being TRBD1 (6 bases). Trimming removed 4 bases from V and 2 bases from J, with 14 bases in between. This CDR3 contains 15 residues. Germline values: CDR1 SEHNR, CDR2 FQNEAQ (reference sequence). The CDR3 DNA sequence: TGTGCCAGCAGCTCCACAGGGACTTATAACACTGAAGCTTTCTTT. This gives the protein CASSSTGTYNTEAFF.

The V gene is TRBV7-2, the J gene TRBJ2-3; 13 nucleotides agree with TRBD2. With 5 bases clipped from V and 3 bases from J, the junction kept 11 bases outside the gene matches. The CDR3 runs to 18 residues. Germline CDR1 reads SGHTA; CDR2 reads FQGNSA. CDR3 loop: CASSPRTSGGRRTDTQYF. Here the CDR3 DNA reads TGTGCCAGCAGCCCCCGGACTAGCGGGGGCCGGAGGACAGATACGCAGTATTTT. The full variable domain, rest sourced from reference TRBV7-2 and TRBJ2-3, is GAGVSQSPSNKVTEKGKDVELRCDPISGHTALYWYRQSLGQGLEFLIYFQGNSAPDKSGLPSDRFSAERTGGSVSTLTIQRTQQEDSAVYLCASSPRTSGGRRTDTQYFGPGTRLTVL.

Only a few counts were recorded for this clonotype. The chain couples TRBV6-2 or TRBV6-3 to TRBJ1-2; D is unclear. This CDR3 region has 13 residues. V was clipped by 8 bases and J by 4 bases, with 14 bases between them. Germline-derived CDR1 and CDR2 are MNHEY and SVGEGT. The CDR3 DNA reads TGTGCCAGCGACGCTGGACTCCCCTATGGCTACACCTTC. This gives the protein CASDAGLPYGYTF.

This clonotype has more than one count but fewer than ten. This chain joins TRBV9 and TRBJ2-5; no reliable D call. This CDR3 region has 13 residues. Germline V CDR1 and CDR2: SGDLS, YYNGEE. Deletions cut 0 bases from V and 3 bases from J, with 6 bases between. In nucleotides, the CDR3 is TGTGCCAGCAGCGTAGACAGTAAAGAGACCCAGTACTTC. This translates into CASSVDSKETQYF.

Ten or more counts support this clonotype. The chain is built from TRBV7-6 and TRBJ1-5; D ambiguous. This CDR3 contains 13 residues. The germline gives CDR1 SGHVS, CDR2 FNYEAQ. Deletions cut 5 bases from V and 4 bases from J, with 9 bases between. CDR3 bases: TGTGCCAGCAGCCCCGGGGAGAATCAGCCCCAGCATTTT. Encoded protein: CASSPGENQPQHF.

The chain couples TRBV4-1 to TRBJ2-1, with 10 bases lining up with TRBD2. Germline V CDR1 and CDR2: MGHRA, YSYEKL. V was clipped by 4 bases and J by 5 bases; unmatched bases: 5. The CDR3 is 15 residues long. Here the CDR3 reads CASSLGLASHNEQFF. DNA of the CDR3: TGCGCCAGCAGCCTGGGACTAGCGAGCCACAATGAGCAGTTCTTC.

The rearrangement joins TRBV10-3 to TRBJ1-3; a weak D match, TRBD1 (6 bases). The CDR3 runs to 15 residues. Germline-derived CDR1 and CDR2 are ENHRY and SYGVKD. The V end lost 10 bases, the J end lost 0 bases, and 16 bases lay between the germline ends. CDR3 DNA: TGTGCCACGCTGGGGGGCAGCTACTCTGGAAACACCATATATTTT. This encodes CATLGGSYSGNTIYF.

A few counts support this clonotype. The chain combines TRBV20-1 with TRBJ1-2; D is unclear. CDR3 length equals 12 residues. The V and J ends lost 4 bases and 2 bases respectively, with 8 bases between them. CDR1 is DFQATT, CDR2 SNEGSKA, per germline (reference sequence). The CDR3 sequence: CSAIVRNYGYTF. The DNA of the CDR3 is TGCAGTGCTATTGTCAGAAACTATGGCTACACCTTC.

The J gene is TRBJ2-1, the V gene TRBV7-2; TRBD2 agrees at 8 bases. CDR1 is SGHTA, CDR2 FQGNSA, per germline. The CDR3 runs to 13 residues. The trim removed 2 bases at V and 13 bases at J, leaving 7 bases unmatched. This CDR3 reads CASSLPRTSPQFF. The CDR3, as DNA: TGTGCCAGCAGCTTACCCCGGACTAGCCCACAGTTCTTC.

The chain has TRBV12-3 or TRBV12-4 and TRBJ1-2; 10 bases match TRBD1. J gave up 4 bases and V 4 bases, and 0 bases lay outside the gene matches. The CDR3 loop spans 13 amino acids. The CDR3 sequence is CASSWTGGYGYTF. In DNA, the CDR3 is TGTGCCAGCAGTTGGACAGGGGGCTATGGCTACACCTTC.

V gene TRBV7-9 combines with J gene TRBJ2-3; a weak D match, TRBD1 (6 bases). Germline V lookup: CDR1 SEHNR, CDR2 FQNEAQ (reference sequence). The V end was cut by 6 bases, the J end by 4 bases, with 14 bases between. This CDR3 has 14 residues. The CDR3: CASRLEGVADTQYF. Written as DNA, the CDR3 is TGTGCCAGCAGACTAGAGGGGGTGGCAGATACGCAGTATTTT.

This clonotype was seen a few times. CDR3 residues: CAISSRDRITDTQYF. CDR3 DNA sequence: TGTGCCATCAGCAGCCGGGACCGTATAACAGATACGCAGTATTTT. V is TRBV10-3 and J is TRBJ2-3; the D gene could be TRBD1 or TRBD2 (5 bases each). The CDR3 extends over 15 amino acids. Germline V gene data show CDR1 as ENHRY and CDR2 as SYGVKD. V shed 6 bases and J shed 3 bases, with 16 bases lying between them.

The chain recombines TRBV18 with TRBJ2-1, with D perhaps matching TRBD1 (5 bases). CDR3 length equals 15 residues. Trimming removed 1 base at V and 4 bases at J, with 11 bases between. The V gene's germline CDR1 is KGHSH and CDR2 LQKENI. CDR3 sequence (DNA): TGTGCCAGCTCACCACAAGGGGCAGGGTACAATGAGCAGTTCTTC. This codes for CASSPQGAGYNEQFF.

Note on this clonotype: At one end the junction does not follow the germline gene, possibly because of a read error. The chain recombines TRBV7-7 with TRBJ2-5; D might be TRBD2 (6 bases). The CDR3 is made up of 15 amino acids. CDR1 is SSHAT, CDR2 FNYEAQ, per germline (reference sequence). The CDR3 loop reads CASSLGGGTGETQYF. The CDR3 region has the DNA TGTGCTAGCAGCTTAGGCGGAGGGACGGGAGAGACCCAGTACTTC.

The V gene is TRBV9, the J gene TRBJ2-1, with 11 nucleotides matching TRBD2. The V gene end was trimmed by 3 bases and the J gene end by 3 bases; junction bases not matched to a gene: 5. CDR3 length: 16 residues. The germline CDR1 and CDR2 sequences are SGDLS and YYNGEE. CDR3 amino acids: CASSGTSGFVYNEQFF. In nucleotides, the CDR3 is TGTGCCAGCAGCGGGACTAGCGGGTTCGTCTACAATGAGCAGTTCTTC.

This clonotype was seen more than once but under ten times. The CDR3 spells CASRRQGLAGETQYF. The CDR3 DNA sequence: TGTGCCAGCAGACGCCAAGGACTAGCTGGAGAGACCCAGTACTTC. The V call is TRBV6-2 or TRBV6-3, the J call TRBJ2-5, with TRBD2 matching over 8 bases. The CDR3 contains 15 residues. Germline V lookup: CDR1 MNHEY, CDR2 SVGEGT. V lost 6 bases and J lost 4; bases outside the gene matches: 10.

This clonotype was seen at least ten times. The chain combines TRBV12-3 or TRBV12-4 with TRBJ2-7, with 7 bases aligning to TRBD2. J gave up 2 bases and V 3 bases, and 4 bases lay outside the gene matches. The CDR3 is 14 residues long. CDR3 sequence: CASSFGGGPYEQYF. DNA of the CDR3: TGTGCCAGCAGTTTTGGGGGAGGGCCCTACGAGCAGTACTTC.

In its sample, this clonotype was seen a few times. This sequence joins TRBV30 and TRBJ2-3; possibly TRBD2 for D (6 bases). The CDR3 has 13 amino acids. With 1 base removed from V and 6 bases from J, the gap between germline ends came to 11 bases. Germline CDR1 is GTSNPN and CDR2 is SVGIG (reference sequence). CDR3 DNA: TGTGCCTGGAGTGAGGCTAGCGCGGATACGCAGTATTTT. This encodes CAWSEASADTQYF.

This clonotype has just a few counts. The rearrangement uses TRBV5-1 and TRBJ1-5, with a tentative D call TRBD1 (5 bases). The germline V gene has CDR1 SGHRS and CDR2 YFSETQ. This CDR3 is 15 amino acids long. V lost 1 base to trimming and J lost 1 base, with 9 bases between them. CDR3 loop: CASSLTAGSNQPQHF. In DNA form, the CDR3 reads TGCGCCAGCAGCTTGACGGCAGGGAGCAATCAGCCCCAGCATTTT.

The chain combines TRBV20-1 with TRBJ1-4; a weak D match, TRBD1 (6 bases). The length of the CDR3 is 14 residues. Trimming took 2 bases from V and 7 from J, leaving 14 bases between them. Germline loops: CDR1 DFQATT, CDR2 SNEGSKA (reference sequence). CDR3 sequence: CSARQGSRGEKLFF. The CDR3, as DNA: TGCAGTGCTAGACAGGGGAGTCGGGGTGAAAAACTGTTTTTT.